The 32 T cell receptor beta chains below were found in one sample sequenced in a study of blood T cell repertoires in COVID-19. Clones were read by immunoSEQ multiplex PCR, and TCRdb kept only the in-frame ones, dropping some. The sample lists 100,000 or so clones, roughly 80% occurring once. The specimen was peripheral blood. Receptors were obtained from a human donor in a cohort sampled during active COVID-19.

The CDR3 DNA reads TGCAGCGTTGGCACCGGGGGCTATGGCTACACCTTC. It specifies CSVGTGGYGYTF. The rearrangement uses TRBV29-1 and TRBJ1-2; maybe TRBD1 (5 bases). CDR1 and CDR2 (germline): SQVTM, ANQGSEA. Trimming stripped 4 bases from V and 4 bases from J, with 10 bases between. This CDR3 is built from 12 residues.

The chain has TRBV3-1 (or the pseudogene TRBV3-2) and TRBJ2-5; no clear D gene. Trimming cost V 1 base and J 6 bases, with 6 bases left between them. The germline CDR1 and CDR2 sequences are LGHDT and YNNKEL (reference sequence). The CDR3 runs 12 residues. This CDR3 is CASSQVEKTQYF. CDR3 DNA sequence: TGTGCCAGCAGCCAAGTAGAAAAGACCCAGTACTTC.

The CDR3 protein is CASSQFGQSWGYEQYF. The CDR3 nucleotides read TGTGCCAGCAGCCAATTTGGACAGTCCTGGGGATACGAGCAGTACTTC. The gene calls are TRBV14 and TRBJ2-7; the D gene is possibly TRBD1 (6 bases). This CDR3 spans 16 amino acids. V dropped 2 bases and J dropped 4 bases, with 18 bases sitting between them. Germline V gene lookup returns CDR1 SGHDN and CDR2 FVKESK.

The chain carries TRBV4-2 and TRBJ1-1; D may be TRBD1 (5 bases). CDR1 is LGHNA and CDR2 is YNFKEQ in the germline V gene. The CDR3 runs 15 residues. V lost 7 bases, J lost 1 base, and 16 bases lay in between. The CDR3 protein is CASKLHRSRNTEAFF. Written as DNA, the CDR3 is TGTGCCAGCAAGCTACACAGGAGTCGGAACACTGAAGCTTTCTTT.

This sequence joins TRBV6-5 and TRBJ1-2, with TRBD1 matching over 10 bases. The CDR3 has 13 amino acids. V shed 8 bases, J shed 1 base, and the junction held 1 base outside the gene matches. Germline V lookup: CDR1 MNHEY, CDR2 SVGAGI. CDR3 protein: CASGDRGNYGYTF. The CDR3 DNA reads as TGTGCCAGCGGGGACAGGGGTAACTATGGCTACACCTTC.

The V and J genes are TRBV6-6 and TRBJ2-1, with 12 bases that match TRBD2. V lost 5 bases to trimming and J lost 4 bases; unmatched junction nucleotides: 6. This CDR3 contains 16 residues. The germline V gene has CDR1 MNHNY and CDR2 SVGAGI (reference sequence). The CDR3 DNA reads TGTGCCAGCAGTCTCCCCCTAGCGGGGGGGTACAATGAGCAGTTCTTC. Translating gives CASSLPLAGGYNEQFF.

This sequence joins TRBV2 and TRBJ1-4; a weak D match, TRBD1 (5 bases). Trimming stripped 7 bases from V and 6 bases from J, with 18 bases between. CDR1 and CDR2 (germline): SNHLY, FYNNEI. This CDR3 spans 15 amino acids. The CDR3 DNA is TGTGCCAGCAAGCCCTTCGACAGCTCCTATGAAAAACTGTTTTTT. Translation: CASKPFDSSYEKLFF.

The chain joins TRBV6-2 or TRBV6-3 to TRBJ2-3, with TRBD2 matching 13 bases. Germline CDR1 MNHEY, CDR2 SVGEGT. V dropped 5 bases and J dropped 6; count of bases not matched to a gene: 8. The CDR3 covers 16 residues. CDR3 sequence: CASSPQLAGGLDTQYF. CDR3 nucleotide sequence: TGTGCCAGCAGTCCACAACTAGCGGGGGGGCTGGATACGCAGTATTTT.

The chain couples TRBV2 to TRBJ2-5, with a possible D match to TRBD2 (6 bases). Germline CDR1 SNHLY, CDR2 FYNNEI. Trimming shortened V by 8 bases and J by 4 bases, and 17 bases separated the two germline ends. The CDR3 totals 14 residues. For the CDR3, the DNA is TGTGCCAGCGGGGCGGAGGGCCACTTAGAGACCCAGTACTTC. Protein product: CASGAEGHLETQYF.

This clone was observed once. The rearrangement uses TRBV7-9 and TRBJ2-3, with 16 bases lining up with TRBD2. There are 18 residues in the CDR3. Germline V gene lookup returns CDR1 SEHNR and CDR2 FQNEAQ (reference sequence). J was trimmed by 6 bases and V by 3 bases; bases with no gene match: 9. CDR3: CASSFLPGLAGGQDTQYF. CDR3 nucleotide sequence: TGTGCCAGCAGCTTCCTACCGGGACTAGCGGGGGGGCAGGATACGCAGTATTTT.

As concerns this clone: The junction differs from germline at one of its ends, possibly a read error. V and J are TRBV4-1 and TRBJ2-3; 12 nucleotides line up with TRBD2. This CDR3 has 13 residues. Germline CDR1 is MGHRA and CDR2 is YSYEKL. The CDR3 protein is CASSRTLAGGHTF. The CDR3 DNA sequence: TGCGCCAGCAGCCGCACACTAGCGGGGGGCCATACTTTT.

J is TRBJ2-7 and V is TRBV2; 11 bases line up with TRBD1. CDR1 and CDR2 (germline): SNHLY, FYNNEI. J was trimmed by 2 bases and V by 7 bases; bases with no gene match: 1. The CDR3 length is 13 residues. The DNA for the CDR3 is TGTGCCAGCAAGGGACAGGGGGCCTACGAGCAGTACTTC. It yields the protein CASKGQGAYEQYF.

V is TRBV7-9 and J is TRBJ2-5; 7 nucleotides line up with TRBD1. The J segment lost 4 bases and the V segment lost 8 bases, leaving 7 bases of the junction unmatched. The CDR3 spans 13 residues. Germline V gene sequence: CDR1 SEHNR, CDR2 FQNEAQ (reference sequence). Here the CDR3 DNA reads TGTGCCAGCCACAGGGCAGGGGGAGAGACCCAGTACTTC. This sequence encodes CASHRAGGETQYF.

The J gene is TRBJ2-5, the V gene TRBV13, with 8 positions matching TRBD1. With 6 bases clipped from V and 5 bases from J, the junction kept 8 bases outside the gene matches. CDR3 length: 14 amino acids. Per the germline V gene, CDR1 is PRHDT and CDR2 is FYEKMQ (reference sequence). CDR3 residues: CASSRTGRVETQYF. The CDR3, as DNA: TGTGCCAGCAGTCGGACAGGGCGGGTTGAGACCCAGTACTTC.

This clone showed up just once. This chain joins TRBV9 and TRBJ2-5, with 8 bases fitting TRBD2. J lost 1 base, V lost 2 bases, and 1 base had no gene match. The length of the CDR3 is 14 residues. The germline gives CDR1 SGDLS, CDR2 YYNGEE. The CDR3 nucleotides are TGTGCCAGCAGCGTCGGGACTAGCCAAGAGACCCAGTACTTC. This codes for CASSVGTSQETQYF.

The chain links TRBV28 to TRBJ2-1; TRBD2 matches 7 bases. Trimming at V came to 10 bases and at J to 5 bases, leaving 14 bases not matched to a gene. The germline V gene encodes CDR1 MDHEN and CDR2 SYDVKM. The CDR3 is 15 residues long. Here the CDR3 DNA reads TGTGCCACCGAGCGGGGCCGAGAGGGACACAATGAGCAGTTCTTC. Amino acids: CATERGREGHNEQFF.

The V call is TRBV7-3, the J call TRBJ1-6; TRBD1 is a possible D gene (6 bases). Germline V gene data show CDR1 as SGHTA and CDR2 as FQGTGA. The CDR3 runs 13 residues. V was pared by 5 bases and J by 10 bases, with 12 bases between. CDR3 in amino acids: CASSPGRGSPLHF. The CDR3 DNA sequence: TGTGCCAGCAGCCCAGGCAGGGGCTCACCCCTCCACTTT.

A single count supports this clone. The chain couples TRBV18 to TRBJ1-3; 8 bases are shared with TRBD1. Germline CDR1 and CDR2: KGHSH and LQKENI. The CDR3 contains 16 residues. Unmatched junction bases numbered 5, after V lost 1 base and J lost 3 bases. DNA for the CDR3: TGTGCCAGCTCACCACTATCAGGGGGCGGTGGAAACACCATATATTTT. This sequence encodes CASSPLSGGGGNTIYF.

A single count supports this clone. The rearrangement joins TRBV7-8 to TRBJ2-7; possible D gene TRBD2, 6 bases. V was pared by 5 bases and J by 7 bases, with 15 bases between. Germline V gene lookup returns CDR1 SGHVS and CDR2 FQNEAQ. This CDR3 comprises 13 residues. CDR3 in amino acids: CASSRDSPGEQYF. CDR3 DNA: TGTGCCAGCAGCCGGGACTCCCCGGGAGAGCAGTACTTC.

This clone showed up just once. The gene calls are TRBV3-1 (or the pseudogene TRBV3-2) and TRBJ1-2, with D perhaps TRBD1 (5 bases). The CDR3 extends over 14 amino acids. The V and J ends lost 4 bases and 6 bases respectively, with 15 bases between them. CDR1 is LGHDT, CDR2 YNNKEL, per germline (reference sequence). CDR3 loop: CASSLRAGFDGYTF. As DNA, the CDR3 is TGTGCCAGCAGCCTCAGGGCAGGGTTTGATGGCTACACCTTC.

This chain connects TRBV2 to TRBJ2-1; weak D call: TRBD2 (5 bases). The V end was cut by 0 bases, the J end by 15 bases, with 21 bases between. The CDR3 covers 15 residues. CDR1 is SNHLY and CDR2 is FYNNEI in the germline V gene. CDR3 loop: CASSEAMPSYARGFF. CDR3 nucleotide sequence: TGTGCCAGCAGTGAAGCAATGCCTAGCTACGCCCGGGGGTTCTTC.

CDR3 sequence reads: CASSSLSPYNEQFF. As DNA, the CDR3 is TGCGCCAGCAGCTCCCTATCCCCCTACAATGAGCAGTTCTTC. The chain links TRBV5-1 to TRBJ2-1; D remains ambiguous. The CDR3 contains 14 residues. Trimming removed 3 bases at V and 2 bases at J, with 9 bases between. Germline V gives CDR1 SGHRS, CDR2 YFSETQ.

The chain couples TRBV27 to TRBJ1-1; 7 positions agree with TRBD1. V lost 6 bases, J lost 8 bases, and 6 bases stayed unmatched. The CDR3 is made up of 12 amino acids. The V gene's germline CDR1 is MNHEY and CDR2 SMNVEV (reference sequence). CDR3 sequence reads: CASSQRQGEAFF. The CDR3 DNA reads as TGTGCCAGCAGCCAACGACAGGGAGAAGCTTTCTTT.

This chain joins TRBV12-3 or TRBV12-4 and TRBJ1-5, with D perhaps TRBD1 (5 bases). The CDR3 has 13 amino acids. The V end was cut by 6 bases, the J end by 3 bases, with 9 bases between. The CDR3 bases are TGTGCCAGCAGCGGACACAACAATCAGCCCCAGCATTTT. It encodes CASSGHNNQPQHF.

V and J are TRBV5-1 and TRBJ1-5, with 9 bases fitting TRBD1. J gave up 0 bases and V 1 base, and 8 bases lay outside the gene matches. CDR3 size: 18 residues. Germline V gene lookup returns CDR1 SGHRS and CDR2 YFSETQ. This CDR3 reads CASSLTGGKRYSNQPQHF. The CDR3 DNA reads TGCGCCAGCAGCTTGACAGGGGGCAAGCGGTATAGCAATCAGCCCCAGCATTTT.

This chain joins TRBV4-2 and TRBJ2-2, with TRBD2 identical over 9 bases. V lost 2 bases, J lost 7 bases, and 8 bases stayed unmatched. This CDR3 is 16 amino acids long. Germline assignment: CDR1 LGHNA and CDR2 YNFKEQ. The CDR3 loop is CASSQTAGGGGGELFF. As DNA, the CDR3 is TGTGCCAGCAGCCAAACAGCGGGGGGCGGGGGCGGGGAGCTGTTTTTT.

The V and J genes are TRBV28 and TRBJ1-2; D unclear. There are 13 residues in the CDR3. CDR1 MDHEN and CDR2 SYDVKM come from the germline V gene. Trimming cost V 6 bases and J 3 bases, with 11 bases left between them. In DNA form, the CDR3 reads TGTGCCAGCAGCCTTAAAGCCTACTATGGCTACACCTTC. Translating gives CASSLKAYYGYTF.

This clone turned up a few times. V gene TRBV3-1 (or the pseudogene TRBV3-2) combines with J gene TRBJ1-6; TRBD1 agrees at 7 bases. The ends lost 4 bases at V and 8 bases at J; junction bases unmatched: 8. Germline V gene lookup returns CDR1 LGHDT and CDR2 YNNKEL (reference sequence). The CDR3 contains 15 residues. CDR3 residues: CASSRGWQGDSPLHF. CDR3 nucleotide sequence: TGTGCCAGCAGCCGGGGGTGGCAGGGGGATTCACCCCTCCACTTT.

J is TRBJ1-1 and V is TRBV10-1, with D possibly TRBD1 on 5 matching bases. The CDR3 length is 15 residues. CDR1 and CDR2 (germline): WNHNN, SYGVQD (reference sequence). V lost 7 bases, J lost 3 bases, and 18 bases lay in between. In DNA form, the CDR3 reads TGCGCCAGCACCCGGGGGGGAGGGGATGACACTGAAGCTTTCTTT. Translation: CASTRGGGDDTEAFF.

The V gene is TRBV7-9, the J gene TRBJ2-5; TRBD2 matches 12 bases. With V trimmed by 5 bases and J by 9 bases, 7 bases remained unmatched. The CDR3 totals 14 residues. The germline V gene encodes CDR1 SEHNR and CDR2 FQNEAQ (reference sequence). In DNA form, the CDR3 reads TGTGCCAGCAGCCAAGGACTAGCGGGAATTGCCCAGTACTTC. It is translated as CASSQGLAGIAQYF.

The CDR3 loop reads CASSLDSKNTEAFF. In nucleotides, the CDR3 is TGTGCCAGCAGCTTGGACAGTAAGAACACTGAAGCTTTCTTT. This sequence joins TRBV11-3 and TRBJ1-1; TRBD1 is a possible D gene (6 bases). The CDR3 has 14 amino acids. V was pared by 3 bases and J by 1 base, with 9 bases between. Germline assignment: CDR1 SGHNT and CDR2 YENEEA.

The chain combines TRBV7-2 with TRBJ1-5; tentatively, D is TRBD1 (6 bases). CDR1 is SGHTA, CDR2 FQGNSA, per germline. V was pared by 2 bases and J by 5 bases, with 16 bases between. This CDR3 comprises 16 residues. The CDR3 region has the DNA TGTGCCAGCAGCTTACAGTCAGGGGTTCCCCATCAGCCCCAGCATTTT. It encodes CASSLQSGVPHQPQHF. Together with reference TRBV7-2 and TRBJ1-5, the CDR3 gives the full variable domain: GAGVSQSPSNKVTEKGKDVELRCDPISGHTALYWYRQSLGQGLEFLIYFQGNSAPDKSGLPSDRFSAERTGGSVSTLTIQRTQQEDSAVYLCASSLQSGVPHQPQHFGDGTRLSIL.